This record covers a single T cell receptor beta chain. What it binds is not known. In the authors' workflow: Variation in CDR3 across clinicopathological groups served as the basis for constructing a distant-metastasis classifier in papillary thyroid cancer. MiXCR re-clonotyped the PCR reads for TCRdb. Clone size and V and J calls follow TCRdb, not the original study. The sample has roughly 29,000 clones, about 20% seen once. This CDR3 comprises 16 residues. Germline V gene sequence: CDR1 MNHNS, CDR2 SASEGT. V was trimmed by 3 bases and J by 6 bases, leaving 15 bases between them. This record belongs to a study of metastatic and nonmetastatic thyroid tumors. Findings and caveats of the study: Malignant thyroid tumors reportedly had TCR beta diversity that was significantly higher than in benign nodules, in blood and tumor.

Among the patients, none had received any treatment before thyroid surgery. Sequenced material: blood. The chain combines TRBV6-1 with TRBJ2-6, with D maybe TRBD1 (7 bases). The clonotype was recovered from a female donor with papillary thyroid cancer or a benign thyroid nodule (not recorded which). Some clones in this sample may be carry-over from other donors' samples. CDR3 DNA: TGTGCCAGCAGTGACAGGGGGGCGAATTCGGCCAACGTCCTGACTTTC. Its protein product is CASSDRGANSANVLTF.